The 25 T cell receptor beta chains below were found in one sample sequenced in a study of cytomegalovirus exposure and HLA in healthy donors. Primers included in the PCR were 60 Vbeta and 13 Jbeta primers. Here immunoSEQ multiplex PCR was the method, and the copy in TCRdb shows in-frame clones only, minus some. The table records 110,000 or so clones, around 77% of them present only once. The sequenced material came from PBMCs. All receptors derive from a woman aged 25 to 39 in good health and CMV-seropositive.

This chain uses TRBV21-1 with TRBJ2-5; TRBD2 is the table's D call, not checked against the DNA. TRBV21-1 is classified as a pseudogene. This CDR3 contains 12 residues. The DNA of the CDR3 is TGTGCCAGCGTTGAGATACGCCGGACCCAGTACTTC. Its protein is CASVEIRRTQYF.

The chain combines TRBV2 with TRBJ1-1; D call uncertain. Germline CDR1 is SNHLY and CDR2 is FYNNEI. The length of the CDR3 is 13 residues. V was clipped by 4 bases and J by 2 bases, with 8 bases between them. CDR3 sequence reads: CASSADKNTEAFF. The DNA for the CDR3 is TGTGCCAGCAGTGCTGACAAAAACACTGAAGCTTTCTTT.

J is TRBJ2-3 and V is TRBV28; possibly TRBD2 for D (5 bases). CDR3 length equals 14 residues. Germline CDR1 reads MDHEN; CDR2 reads SYDVKM. Trimming took 6 bases from V and 1 from J, leaving 11 bases between them. CDR3 sequence reads: CASSFLSGTDTQYF. CDR3 in DNA: TGTGCCAGCAGCTTTCTTAGCGGCACAGATACGCAGTATTTT.

V is TRBV7-9 and J is TRBJ2-1, with 8 bases lining up with TRBD2. The germline V gene encodes CDR1 SEHNR and CDR2 FQNEAQ (reference sequence). J was trimmed by 7 bases and V by 3 bases; bases with no gene match: 2. The CDR3 loop spans 13 amino acids. The CDR3 reads CASSFGGANEQFF. CDR3 nucleotide sequence: TGTGCCAGCAGCTTCGGGGGGGCGAATGAGCAGTTCTTC.

This clone was recorded a few times. V gene TRBV27 combines with J gene TRBJ1-2; a possible D gene is TRBD1 (6 bases). The CDR3 covers 15 residues. Trimming removed 5 bases at V and 7 bases at J, with 20 bases between. Per germline, CDR1 MNHEY and CDR2 SMNVEV (reference sequence). The CDR3 region has the DNA TGTGCCAGCAGTCTTACTCCGGGACACGCTGGTGGCTACACCTTC. Its translation is CASSLTPGHAGGYTF.

The chain is built from TRBV5-1 and TRBJ1-2, with D perhaps TRBD1 (5 bases). The CDR3 extends over 14 amino acids. The germline V gene has CDR1 SGHRS and CDR2 YFSETQ. Trimming removed 4 bases at V and 0 bases at J, with 10 bases between. The CDR3 region is CASSPVTANYGYTF. In DNA form, the CDR3 reads TGCGCCAGCAGCCCAGTGACAGCTAACTATGGCTACACCTTC. Variable domain in full (rest from reference TRBV5-1 and TRBJ1-2): KAGVTQTPRYLIKTRGQQVTLSCSPISGHRSVSWYQQTPGQGLQFLFEYFSETQRNKGNFPGRFSGRQFSNSRSEMNVSTLELGDSALYLCASSPVTANYGYTFGSGTRLTVV.

The CDR3 bases are TGTGCCAGCAGCCCCCAGGGTACGAACGAGCAGTACTTC. Residues: CASSPQGTNEQYF. The chain links TRBV7-9 to TRBJ2-7; TRBD1 is a possible D gene (5 bases). Germline-derived CDR1 and CDR2 are SEHNR and FQNEAQ (reference sequence). V lost 5 bases and J 5 bases, leaving 13 bases between the germline ends. The length of the CDR3 is 13 residues.

V gene TRBV6-5 combines with J gene TRBJ1-4; TRBD1 agrees at 7 bases. Germline assignment: CDR1 MNHEY and CDR2 SVGAGI. Losses at the gene ends were 6 bases for V and 7 bases for J; bases not matched to a gene: 11. The CDR3 loop spans 15 amino acids. As DNA, the CDR3 is TGTGCCAGCAGCCCTGACAGGGTCCGGTCTGAAAAACTGTTTTTT. This gives the protein CASSPDRVRSEKLFF.

The rearrangement joins TRBV19 to TRBJ2-1, with 12 positions matching TRBD2. Germline V gene data show CDR1 as LNHDA and CDR2 as SQIVND (reference sequence). V trimming: 6 bases; J trimming: 9 bases; junction bases outside the gene matches: 0. This CDR3 is 12 amino acids long. CDR3 nucleotide sequence: TGTGCCAGTAGGACTAGCGGGAGTGAGCAGTTCTTC. Its protein product is CASRTSGSEQFF.

The chain is built from TRBV19 and TRBJ1-6; D unclear. The germline gives CDR1 LNHDA, CDR2 SQIVND (reference sequence). The germline V and J ends were trimmed by 5 bases and 6 bases, with 11 bases remaining between them. The CDR3 loop spans 14 amino acids. The chain's CDR3 is CASSGIGLNSPLHF. CDR3 DNA: TGTGCCAGTAGTGGCATAGGACTTAATTCACCCCTCCACTTT.

The rearrangement uses TRBV2 and TRBJ1-1; 9 bases agree with TRBD1. This CDR3 has 14 amino acids. Losses at the gene ends were 5 bases for V and 3 bases for J; bases not matched to a gene: 4. CDR1 is SNHLY, CDR2 FYNNEI, per germline. DNA of the CDR3: TGTGCCAGCAGTAGGGACAGGGCGGACACTGAAGCTTTCTTT. Residues: CASSRDRADTEAFF.

This clone was detected a few times. This rearrangement joins TRBV5-1 to TRBJ2-1, with 8 nucleotides matching TRBD2. The V gene end was trimmed by 0 bases and the J gene end by 6 bases; junction bases not matched to a gene: 5. CDR3 length: 15 amino acids. Per germline, CDR1 SGHRS and CDR2 YFSETQ. The CDR3 nucleotides are TGCGCCAGCAGCTTGGATTACGGGGGGGCCAATGAGCAGTTCTTC. It codes for CASSLDYGGANEQFF.

In its sample, this clone was seen once. The rearrangement links TRBV5-1 to TRBJ1-1, with D uncertain. CDR3 length: 15 amino acids. V was trimmed by 0 bases and J by 1 base, leaving 10 bases between them. Germline assignment: CDR1 SGHRS and CDR2 YFSETQ. The CDR3 nucleotides read TGCGCCAGCAGCTTGGATACAGCTCAGAACACTGAAGCTTTCTTT. Residues: CASSLDTAQNTEAFF. Based on the CDR3 plus reference TRBV5-1 and TRBJ1-1, the full variable domain is KAGVTQTPRYLIKTRGQQVTLSCSPISGHRSVSWYQQTPGQGLQFLFEYFSETQRNKGNFPGRFSGRQFSNSRSEMNVSTLELGDSALYLCASSLDTAQNTEAFFGQGTRLTVV.

The V and J genes are TRBV5-1 and TRBJ1-6; D gene ambiguous. This CDR3 spans 16 amino acids. The germline V gene encodes CDR1 SGHRS and CDR2 YFSETQ. The V and J ends lost 1 base and 2 bases respectively, with 10 bases between them. CDR3 region: CASSLRAETYNSPLHF. In nucleotides, the CDR3 is TGCGCCAGCAGCTTGCGAGCCGAAACCTATAATTCACCCCTCCACTTT.

V is TRBV2 and J is TRBJ2-1, with D unresolved. Germline V gene lookup returns CDR1 SNHLY and CDR2 FYNNEI. The ends were cut back, 3 bases at V and 13 bases at J, with 16 bases in the middle. This CDR3 has 13 residues. The CDR3 is CASSEKKQGGQFF. As DNA, the CDR3 is TGTGCCAGCAGTGAGAAAAAACAAGGCGGACAGTTCTTC.

The V gene is TRBV5-1, the J gene TRBJ2-1, with TRBD2 identical over 10 bases. The V segment lost 0 bases and the J segment 8 bases; nucleotides outside the gene matches: 5. Germline V gene sequence: CDR1 SGHRS, CDR2 YFSETQ. This CDR3 has 15 amino acids. Here the CDR3 DNA reads TGCGCCAGCAGCTTGGCCAGCGGGAGGGTCGATGAGCAGTTCTTC. As protein: CASSLASGRVDEQFF. Full variable domain (remainder filled in from reference TRBV5-1 and TRBJ2-1): KAGVTQTPRYLIKTRGQQVTLSCSPISGHRSVSWYQQTPGQGLQFLFEYFSETQRNKGNFPGRFSGRQFSNSRSEMNVSTLELGDSALYLCASSLASGRVDEQFFGPGTRLTVL.

The rearrangement joins TRBV10-3 to TRBJ1-6, with D unclear. This CDR3 has 13 amino acids. Germline CDR1 and CDR2: ENHRY and SYGVKD. V gave up 7 bases and J gave up 5 bases, with 9 bases separating them. CDR3 region: CAIKLQDNSPLHF. In DNA, the CDR3 is TGTGCCATCAAACTGCAAGATAATTCACCCCTCCACTTT.

This chain uses TRBV7-2 with TRBJ2-5, with TRBD1 identical over 7 bases. V was pared by 5 bases and J by 5 bases, with 8 bases of the junction left unmatched. Germline loops: CDR1 SGHTA, CDR2 FQGNSA. The CDR3 is made up of 14 amino acids. CDR3 loop: CASSKKTGRETQYF. The CDR3 DNA is TGTGCCAGCAGCAAGAAGACAGGGCGGGAGACCCAGTACTTC.

The V call is TRBV11-3, the J call TRBJ1-1, with 10 bases fitting TRBD1. CDR1 is SGHNT, CDR2 YENEEA, per germline. The CDR3 extends over 14 amino acids. The junction had 8 bases not matched to a gene; V was cut back by 5 bases and J by 8 bases. CDR3 loop: CASSPDRGLSEAFF. The CDR3 DNA follows: TGTGCCAGCAGCCCAGACAGGGGGCTCTCGGAAGCTTTCTTT.

This clone was seen just once. The V and J genes are TRBV9 and TRBJ2-2; a weak D match, TRBD2 (6 bases). The length of the CDR3 is 16 residues. Trimming stripped 2 bases from V and 2 bases from J, with 13 bases between. Germline CDR1 reads SGDLS; CDR2 reads YYNGEE. The CDR3 sequence: CASSVGAGQNTGELFF. For the CDR3, the DNA is TGTGCCAGCAGCGTTGGAGCGGGCCAAAACACCGGGGAGCTGTTTTTT.

The genes are TRBV28 and TRBJ2-7; TRBD1 matches at 12 bases. The germline CDR1 and CDR2 sequences are MDHEN and SYDVKM. The CDR3 covers 16 residues. V dropped 4 bases and J dropped 7; count of bases not matched to a gene: 11. The CDR3 protein is CASSSTPGTGGGEQYF. The CDR3 nucleotides read TGTGCCAGCAGTTCCACGCCCGGGACAGGGGGCGGAGAGCAGTACTTC.

V is TRBV15 and J is TRBJ2-5; D possibly corresponds to TRBD2 (7 bases). CDR3 length equals 15 residues. Germline V lookup: CDR1 LNHNV, CDR2 YYDKDF (reference sequence). Deletions cut 0 bases from V and 4 bases from J, with 12 bases between. The chain's CDR3 is CATSRDSGGAETQYF. Here the CDR3 DNA reads TGTGCCACCAGCAGAGATTCGGGGGGCGCAGAGACCCAGTACTTC. Based on the CDR3 plus reference TRBV15 and TRBJ2-5, the full variable domain is DAMVIQNPRYQVTQFGKPVTLSCSQTLNHNVMYWYQQKSSQAPKLLFHYYDKDFNNEADTPDNFQSRRPNTSFCFLDIRSPGLGDTAMYLCATSRDSGGAETQYFGPGTRLLVL.

This clone was picked up one time. The chain employs TRBV11-2 and TRBJ2-1, with D possibly matching TRBD1 (5 bases). V gave up 0 bases and J gave up 1 base, with 7 bases separating them. The CDR3 covers 15 residues. Looked up from germline, CDR1 is SGHAT and CDR2 is FQNNGV. The CDR3 here is CASSLDRASYNEQFF. The CDR3 coding sequence is TGTGCCAGCAGCTTAGACAGGGCGTCCTACAATGAGCAGTTCTTC.

The chain combines TRBV6-5 with TRBJ1-1, with D possibly TRBD1 on 6 matching bases. V was trimmed by 6 bases and J by 4 bases, leaving 18 bases between them. Germline lookup yields CDR1 MNHEY and CDR2 SVGAGI. CDR3 length: 15 residues. The CDR3 region has the DNA TGTGCCAGCAGCCCACGGGGGGGGCGAGGCACTGAAGCTTTCTTT. This codes for CASSPRGGRGTEAFF.

The chain employs TRBV25-1 and TRBJ2-1, with 10 bases fitting TRBD2. The germline V gene encodes CDR1 MGHDK and CDR2 SYGVNS. With V trimmed by 5 bases and J by 7 bases, 8 bases remained unmatched. The CDR3 totals 15 residues. Here the CDR3 DNA reads TGTGCCAGCAGTACGTCTAGCGGGAGTGTAAATGAGCAGTTCTTC. The encoded protein is CASSTSSGSVNEQFF.